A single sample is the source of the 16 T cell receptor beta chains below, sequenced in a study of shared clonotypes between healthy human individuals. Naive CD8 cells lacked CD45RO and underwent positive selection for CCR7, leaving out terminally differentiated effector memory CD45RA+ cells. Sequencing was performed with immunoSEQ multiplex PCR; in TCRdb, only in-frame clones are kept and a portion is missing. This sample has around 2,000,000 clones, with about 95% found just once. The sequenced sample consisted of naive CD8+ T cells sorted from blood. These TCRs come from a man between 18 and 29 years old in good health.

This CDR3 is CASSQDGLPGYEQYF. In DNA form, the CDR3 reads TGCGCCAGCAGCCAAGATGGTCTACCAGGATACGAGCAGTACTTC. The J gene is TRBJ2-7, the V gene TRBV4-1, with unresolved D. Trimming left V 0 bases short and J 4 bases short, with 13 bases between. Germline-derived CDR1 and CDR2 are MGHRA and YSYEKL. This CDR3 is built from 15 residues.

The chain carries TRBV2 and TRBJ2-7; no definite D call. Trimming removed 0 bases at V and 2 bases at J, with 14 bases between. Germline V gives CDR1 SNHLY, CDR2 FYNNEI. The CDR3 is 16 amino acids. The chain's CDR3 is CASSEATAISAYEQYF. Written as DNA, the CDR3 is TGTGCCAGCAGTGAAGCGACTGCAATCTCCGCCTACGAGCAGTACTTC.

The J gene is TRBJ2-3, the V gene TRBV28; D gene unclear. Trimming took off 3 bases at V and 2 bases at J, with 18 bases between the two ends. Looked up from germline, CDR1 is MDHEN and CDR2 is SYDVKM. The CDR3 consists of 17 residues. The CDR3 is CASSLSLVAGHTDTQYF. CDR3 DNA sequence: TGTGCCAGCAGTTTGTCCTTAGTCGCTGGTCACACAGATACGCAGTATTTT.

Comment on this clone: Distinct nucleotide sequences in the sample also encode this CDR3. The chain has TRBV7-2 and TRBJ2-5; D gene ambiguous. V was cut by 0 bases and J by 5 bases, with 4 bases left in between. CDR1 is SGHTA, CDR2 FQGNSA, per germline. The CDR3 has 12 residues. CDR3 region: CASSLAGETQYF. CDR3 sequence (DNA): TGTGCCAGCAGCTTAGCGGGGGAGACCCAGTACTTC.

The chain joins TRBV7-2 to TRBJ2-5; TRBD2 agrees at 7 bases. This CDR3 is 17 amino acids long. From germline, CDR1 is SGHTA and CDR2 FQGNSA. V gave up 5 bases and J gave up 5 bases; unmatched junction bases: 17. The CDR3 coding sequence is TGTGCCAGCAGCCCCTTTCCTGCGGGAGCCGAATGGGAGACCCAGTACTTC. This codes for CASSPFPAGAEWETQYF.

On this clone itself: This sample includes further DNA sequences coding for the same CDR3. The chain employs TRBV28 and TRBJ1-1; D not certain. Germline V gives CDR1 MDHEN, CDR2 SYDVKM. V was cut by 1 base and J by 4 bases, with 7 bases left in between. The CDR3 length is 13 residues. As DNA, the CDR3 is TGTGCCAGCAGTTTATCCCGCGGCACTGAAGCTTTCTTT. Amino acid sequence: CASSLSRGTEAFF.

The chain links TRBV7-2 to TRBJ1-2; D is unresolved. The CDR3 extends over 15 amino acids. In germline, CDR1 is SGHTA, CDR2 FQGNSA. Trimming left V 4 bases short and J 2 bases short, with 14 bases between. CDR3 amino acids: CASSSGPYENYGYTF. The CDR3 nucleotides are TGTGCCAGCAGCTCGGGCCCTTATGAAAACTATGGCTACACCTTC.

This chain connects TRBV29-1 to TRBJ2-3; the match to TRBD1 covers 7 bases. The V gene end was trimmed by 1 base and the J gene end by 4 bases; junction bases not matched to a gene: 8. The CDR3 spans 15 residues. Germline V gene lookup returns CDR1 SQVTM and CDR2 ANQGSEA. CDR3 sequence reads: CSVEGDSGGSDTQYF. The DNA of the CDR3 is TGCAGCGTTGAAGGGGACAGCGGTGGATCAGATACGCAGTATTTT.

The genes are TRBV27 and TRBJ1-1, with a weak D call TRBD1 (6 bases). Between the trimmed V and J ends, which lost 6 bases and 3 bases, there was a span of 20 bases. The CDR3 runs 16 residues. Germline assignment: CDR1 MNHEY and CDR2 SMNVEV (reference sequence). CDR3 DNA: TGTGCCAGCAGCCCATCTGCAGGGGATTTTGACACTGAAGCTTTCTTT. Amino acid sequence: CASSPSAGDFDTEAFF.

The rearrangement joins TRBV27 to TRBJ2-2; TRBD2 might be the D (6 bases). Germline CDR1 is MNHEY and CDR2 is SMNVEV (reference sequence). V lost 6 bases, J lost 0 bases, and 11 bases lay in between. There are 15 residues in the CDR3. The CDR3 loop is CASRSGLANTGELFF. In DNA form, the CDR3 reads TGTGCCAGCAGGTCGGGACTCGCGAACACCGGGGAGCTGTTTTTT.

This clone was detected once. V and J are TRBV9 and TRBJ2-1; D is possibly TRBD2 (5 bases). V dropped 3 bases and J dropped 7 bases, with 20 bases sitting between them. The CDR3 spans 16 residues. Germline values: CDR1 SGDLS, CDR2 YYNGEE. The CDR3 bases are TGTGCCAGCAGCGCCCCTCTGGGAGATGTGGAAAATGAGCAGTTCTTC. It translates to CASSAPLGDVENEQFF.

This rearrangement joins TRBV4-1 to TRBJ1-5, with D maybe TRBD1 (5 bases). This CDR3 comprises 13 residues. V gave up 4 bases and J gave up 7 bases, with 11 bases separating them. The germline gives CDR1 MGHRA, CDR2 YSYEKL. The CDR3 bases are TGCGCCAGCAGCCCTGGGACTCAACAGCCCCAGCATTTT. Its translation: CASSPGTQQPQHF.

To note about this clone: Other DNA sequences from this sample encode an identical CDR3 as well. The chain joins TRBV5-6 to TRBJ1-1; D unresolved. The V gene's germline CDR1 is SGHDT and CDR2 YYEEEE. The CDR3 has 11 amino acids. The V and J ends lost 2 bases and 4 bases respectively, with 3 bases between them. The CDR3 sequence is CASSFGTEAFF. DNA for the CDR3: TGTGCCAGCAGCTTCGGCACTGAAGCTTTCTTT.

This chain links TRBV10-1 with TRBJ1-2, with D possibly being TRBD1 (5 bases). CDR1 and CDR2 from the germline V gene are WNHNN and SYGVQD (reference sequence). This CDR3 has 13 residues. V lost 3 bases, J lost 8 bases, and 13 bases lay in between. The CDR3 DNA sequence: TGCGCCAGCAGTGATGACAGAACCCAGGGCTACACCTTC. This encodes CASSDDRTQGYTF.

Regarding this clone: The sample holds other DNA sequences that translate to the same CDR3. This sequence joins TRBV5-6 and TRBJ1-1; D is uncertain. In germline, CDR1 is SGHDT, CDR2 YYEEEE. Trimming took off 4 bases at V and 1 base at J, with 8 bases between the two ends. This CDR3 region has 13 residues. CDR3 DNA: TGTGCCAGCAGCCCCGACGGGAACACTGAAGCTTTCTTT. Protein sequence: CASSPDGNTEAFF.

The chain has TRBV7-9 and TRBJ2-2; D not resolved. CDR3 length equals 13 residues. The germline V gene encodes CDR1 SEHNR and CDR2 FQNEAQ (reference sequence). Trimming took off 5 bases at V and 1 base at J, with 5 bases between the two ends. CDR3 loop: CASSRVNTGELFF. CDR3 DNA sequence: TGTGCCAGCAGCCGGGTGAACACCGGGGAGCTGTTTTTT.